This is a list of T cell receptor beta chains from one sample in a study of identifying expanded T cells in peripheral blood. The method was immunoSEQ multiplex PCR; TCRdb's version includes in-frame clones alone and lacks a portion of them. Among about 100,000 clones, about 83% were seen once, and the ten largest hold about 18%. The sample consisted of blood. The receptors shown here come from a person aged 18-70 years in good health. The CDR3 runs from the conserved cysteine through the conserved F or W. A D gene is named only where the DNA matches it firmly. Clone size is stated in some rows and not others, as once, few, many or a class when expanded.

D gene	V gene	clone size	CDR3 length	J gene	CDR3 protein	CDR3 DNA
NA	TRBV7-2	NA	15	TRBJ1-1	CASSLVTGRGTEAFF	TGTGCCAGCAGCTTAGTGACGGGGAGGGGCACTGAAGCTTTCTTT
NA	TRBV19	many	14	TRBJ1-1	CASSIGPMNTEAFF	TGTGCCAGTAGTATAGGACCGATGAACACTGAAGCTTTCTTT
TRBD1	TRBV2	NA	17	TRBJ2-2	CASSVVGTGVNGGELFF	TGTGCCAGCAGTGTGGTGGGGACAGGGGTGAATGGCGGGGAGCTGTTTTTT
NA	TRBV4-3	once	15	TRBJ2-5	CASSQGPGAEETQYF	TGCGCCAGCAGCCAAGGCCCCGGGGCTGAGGAGACCCAGTACTTC
NA	TRBV18	NA	15	TRBJ1-1	CASSPQYRANTEAFF	TGTGCCAGCTCACCACAGTACAGGGCGAACACTGAAGCTTTCTTT
TRBD1	TRBV4-1	NA	16	TRBJ2-1	CASSHLQTGTYNEQFF	TGCGCCAGCAGCCATCTACAGACAGGGACCTACAATGAGCAGTTCTTC
NA	TRBV13	NA	14	TRBJ1-6	CASSLLQGNSPLHF	TGTGCCAGCAGCTTACTCCAGGGAAATTCACCCCTCCACTTT
TRBD2	TRBV9	NA	17	TRBJ2-1	CASSARQAGGFNNEQFF	TGTGCCAGCAGCGCCCGTCAAGCGGGGGGGTTTAACAATGAGCAGTTCTTC
NA	TRBV18	NA	16	TRBJ1-3	CASSPLGAEAGNTIYF	TGTGCCAGCTCACCATTGGGTGCTGAGGCTGGAAACACCATATATTTT
NA	TRBV6-5	NA	12	TRBJ1-1	CASSYPPAEAFF	TGTGCCAGCAGTTACCCCCCAGCTGAAGCTTTCTTT
TRBD1	TRBV28	NA	15	TRBJ2-7	CASSLPPGQLYEQYF	TGTGCCAGCAGTTTACCCCCGGGACAGCTGTACGAGCAGTACTTC
TRBD1	TRBV19	NA	14	TRBJ1-2	CASSKRTGADGYTF	TGTGCCAGTAGTAAAAGGACAGGGGCGGATGGCTACACCTTC
NA	TRBV18	NA	14	TRBJ2-7	CASSPRTEAYEQYF	TGTGCCAGCTCACCCAGGACAGAAGCCTACGAGCAGTACTTC
NA	TRBV7-9	NA	14	TRBJ2-7	CASSLTLSSYEQYF	TGTGCCAGCAGCTTAACCCTGAGCTCCTACGAGCAGTACTTC
TRBD2	TRBV18	NA	16	TRBJ2-7	CASSPPGGLAAYEQYF	TGTGCCAGCTCACCACCGGGGGGACTAGCGGCCTACGAGCAGTACTTC
TRBD1	TRBV6-5	NA	14	TRBJ2-7	CASSYSSDRGEQYF	TGTGCCAGCAGTTACTCTAGCGACAGGGGGGAGCAGTACTTC
TRBD1	TRBV18	NA	15	TRBJ2-3	CASSPPGQPTDTQYF	TGTGCCAGCTCACCCCCGGGACAGCCCACAGATACGCAGTATTTT
NA	TRBV28	NA	14	TRBJ2-3	CASSLGVPQDTQYF	TGTGCCAGCAGCTTAGGGGTGCCCCAGGATACGCAGTATTTT
NA	TRBV7-2	NA	16	TRBJ1-2	CASSLWTELPLWGYTF	TGTGCCAGCAGCCTATGGACAGAGTTGCCCCTGTGGGGCTACACCTTC
NA	TRBV4-3	NA	15	TRBJ2-1	CASSQDGWRYNEQFF	TGCGCCAGCAGCCAAGATGGCTGGCGGTACAATGAGCAGTTCTTC
TRBD1	TRBV10-2	once	13	TRBJ2-7	CASSGQGLDEQYF	TGCGCCAGCAGTGGACAGGGGCTCGACGAGCAGTACTTC
NA	TRBV4-1	NA	13	TRBJ1-1	CASSPRGNTEAFF	TGCGCCAGCAGCCCCCGTGGGAACACTGAAGCTTTCTTT
NA	TRBV7-7	NA	13	TRBJ2-3	CASSPNDGDTQYF	TGTGCCAGCAGCCCCAACGACGGGGATACGCAGTATTTT
NA	TRBV13	NA	16	TRBJ1-1	CASSSWGGGMNTEAFF	TGTGCCAGCAGCTCCTGGGGTGGCGGCATGAACACTGAAGCTTTCTTT
NA	TRBV27	NA	13	TRBJ1-5	CASSPGVNQPQHF	TGTGCCAGCAGTCCGGGTGTAAATCAGCCCCAGCATTTT
NA	TRBV5-1	NA	14	TRBJ2-5	CASSLWGVQETQYF	TGCGCCAGCAGCTTATGGGGGGTCCAAGAGACCCAGTACTTC
TRBD2	TRBV7-2	NA	15	TRBJ2-3	CASSLGLAATDTQYF	TGTGCCAGCAGCCTAGGACTAGCGGCCACAGATACGCAGTATTTT
TRBD1	TRBV5-6	NA	14	TRBJ1-4	CASSFGTGNEKLFF	TGTGCCAGCAGCTTCGGGACAGGGAATGAAAAACTGTTTTTT
NA	TRBV12-1	NA	19	TRBJ2-7	CASSFIPLLKRGAAYEQYF	TGTGCCAGCAGCTTCATCCCGCTTTTGAAGCGGGGGGCCGCCTACGAGCAGTACTTC
NA	TRBV4-1	NA	19	TRBJ2-2	CASSFTRPPNPSNTGELFF	TGCGCCAGCAGCTTTACCCGGCCCCCTAACCCCTCGAACACCGGGGAGCTGTTTTTT
NA	TRBV15	NA	12	TRBJ2-7	CATRDGLYEQYF	TGTGCCACCAGAGATGGGCTCTACGAGCAGTACTTC
TRBD1	TRBV27	NA	14	TRBJ1-2	CASSLGQGDYGYTF	TGTGCCAGCAGTTTAGGACAGGGGGACTATGGCTACACCTTC
TRBD2	TRBV7-9	NA	15	TRBJ2-1	CASSLGLAGEDEQFF	TGTGCCAGCAGCTTAGGACTAGCGGGGGAGGATGAGCAGTTCTTC
NA	TRBV6-4	NA	15	TRBJ1-1	CASSRQPTVNTEAFF	TGTGCCAGTTCTAGACAGCCTACTGTGAACACTGAAGCTTTCTTT
TRBD1	TRBV19	NA	17	TRBJ1-4	CASSNQADQTGYEKLFF	TGTGCCAGTAGTAATCAGGCCGATCAGACAGGGTACGAAAAACTGTTTTTT
TRBD1	TRBV15	NA	16	TRBJ2-7	CATSRDPGTGWYEQYF	TGTGCCACCAGCAGAGATCCCGGGACAGGGTGGTACGAGCAGTACTTC
NA	TRBV5-1	NA	16	TRBJ1-1	CASSLDVNLMNTEAFF	TGCGCCAGCAGCTTGGACGTCAATTTGATGAACACTGAAGCTTTCTTT
NA	TRBV14	NA	18	TRBJ1-3	CASSPRRTAGLLGNTIYF	TGTGCCAGCAGCCCCCGACGGACAGCGGGGCTTCTTGGAAACACCATATATTTT
NA	TRBV18	NA	15	TRBJ1-1	CASSRGSAGRTEAFF	TGTGCCAGCTCACGGGGTTCAGCGGGGCGGACTGAAGCTTTCTTT
NA	TRBV11-2	NA	14	TRBJ2-1	CASSLEAFSDEQFF	TGTGCCAGCAGCTTAGAAGCGTTTAGCGATGAGCAGTTCTTC
NA	TRBV11-2	NA	14	TRBJ1-6	CASSLGRGNSPLHF	TGTGCCAGCAGCTTAGGGCGGGGAAATTCACCCCTCCACTTT
NA	TRBV28	NA	14	TRBJ1-4	CASSLGAGNEKLFF	TGTGCCAGCAGTTTGGGAGCAGGGAATGAAAAACTGTTTTTT
TRBD1	TRBV4-3	NA	17	TRBJ2-2	CASSQVLRRQGTGELFF	TGCGCCAGCAGCCAAGTTCTCCGGCGACAGGGGACCGGGGAGCTGTTTTTT
NA	TRBV25-1	NA	13	TRBJ1-1	CASSQPGRAEAFF	TGTGCCAGCAGTCAGCCAGGAAGAGCTGAAGCTTTCTTT
TRBD1	TRBV19	NA	17	TRBJ1-1	CASSIAPYRGQSKEAFF	TGTGCCAGTAGTATCGCCCCCTACAGGGGGCAATCAAAGGAAGCTTTCTTT
NA	TRBV28	NA	17	TRBJ2-6	CASSFRWVGSGANVLTF	TGTGCCAGCAGTTTTCGATGGGTGGGCTCTGGGGCCAACGTCCTGACTTTC
TRBD1	TRBV4-2	NA	16	TRBJ1-5	CASSPQQGAGNQPQHF	TGTGCCAGCAGCCCTCAACAGGGGGCAGGCAATCAGCCCCAGCATTTT
NA	TRBV18	NA	14	TRBJ1-5	CASSRGTPDQPQHF	TGTGCCAGCTCACGAGGAACCCCGGACCAGCCCCAGCATTTT
TRBD1	TRBV7-9	NA	14	TRBJ2-7	CASSPRDRLYEQYF	TGTGCCAGCAGCCCCCGGGACAGACTCTACGAGCAGTACTTC
TRBD2	TRBV5-4	NA	16	TRBJ2-3	CASRDRTSGGADTQYF	TGTGCCAGCAGAGATAGGACTAGCGGGGGGGCAGATACGCAGTATTTT
NA	TRBV10-3	NA	12	TRBJ2-5	CAISEGEETQYF	TGTGCCATCAGTGAGGGTGAAGAGACCCAGTACTTC
NA	TRBV11-2	NA	19	TRBJ1-3	CASSLVGPSKESSGNTIYF	TGTGCCAGCAGCTTAGTCGGCCCCAGCAAGGAGAGCTCTGGAAACACCATATATTTT
NA	TRBV9	NA	15	TRBJ2-1	CASSATVSSYNEQFF	TGTGCCAGCAGCGCGACAGTGAGCTCCTACAATGAGCAGTTCTTC
NA	TRBV7-9	few	13	TRBJ1-5	CATDGYSNQPQHF	TGTGCCACCGACGGATATAGCAATCAGCCCCAGCATTTT
NA	TRBV7-2	NA	14	TRBJ1-2	CASSSYTGNYGYTF	TGTGCCAGCAGCTCTTATACTGGGAACTATGGCTACACCTTC
NA	TRBV4-1	NA	16	TRBJ2-3	CASSQASSQSTDTQYF	TGCGCCAGCAGCCAGGCAAGTTCACAAAGCACAGATACGCAGTATTTT
TRBD1	TRBV5-1	NA	19	TRBJ2-3	CASSYRVGTGSHNTDTQYF	TGCGCCAGCAGCTATAGAGTAGGGACAGGGTCTCATAACACAGATACGCAGTATTTT
NA	TRBV5-6	NA	14	TRBJ2-7	CASSSRHANYEQYF	TGTGCCAGCAGCTCCCGACATGCGAACTACGAGCAGTACTTC